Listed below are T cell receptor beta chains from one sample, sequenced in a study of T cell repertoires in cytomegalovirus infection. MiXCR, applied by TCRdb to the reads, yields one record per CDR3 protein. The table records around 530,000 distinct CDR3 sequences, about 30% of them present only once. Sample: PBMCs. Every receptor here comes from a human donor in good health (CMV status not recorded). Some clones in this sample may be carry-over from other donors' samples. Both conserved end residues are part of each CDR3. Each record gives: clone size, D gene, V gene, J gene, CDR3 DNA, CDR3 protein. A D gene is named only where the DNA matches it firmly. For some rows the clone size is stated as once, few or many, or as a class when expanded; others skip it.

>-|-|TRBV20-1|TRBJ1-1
TGCAGTGCTAGAGAACAGAACACTGAAGCTTTCTTT
CSAREQNTEAFF
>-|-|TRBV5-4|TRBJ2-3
TGTCCCAGCAGCCCGGCGGGGAGAGGCACAGATACGCAGTATTTT
CPSSPAGRGTDTQYF
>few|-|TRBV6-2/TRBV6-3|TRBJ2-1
TGTGCCAGCAGTTACGGAGGGAATCTATACAATGAGCAGTTCTTC
CASSYGGNLYNEQFF
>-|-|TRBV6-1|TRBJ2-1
TGTGCCAGCAGTGAGCGGGCCAATCTAGTAGGACGAAGCTCCTACAATGAGCAGTTCTTC
CASSERANLVGRSSYNEQFF
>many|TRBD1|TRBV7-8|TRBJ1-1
TGTGCCAGCAGCCCTCGGACAGGACGGATGAACACTGAAGCTTTCTTT
CASSPRTGRMNTEAFF
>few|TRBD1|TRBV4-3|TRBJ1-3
TGCGCCAGCAGCCAAGATTCAGGGGGCGGAAACACCATATATTTT
CASSQDSGGGNTIYF
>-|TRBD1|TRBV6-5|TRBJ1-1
TGTGCCAGCAGCCCTCTCCGAGGGGGCATGGAAGCTTTCTTT
CASSPLRGGMEAFF
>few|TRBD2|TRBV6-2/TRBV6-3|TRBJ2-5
TGTGCCAGCACCGGGACTAGCGGGAGTTCCGAGACCCAGTACTTC
CASTGTSGSSETQYF
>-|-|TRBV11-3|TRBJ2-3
TGTGCCAGCAGCTTAGGGGGACGGAAAATAGATACGCAGTATTTT
CASSLGGRKIDTQYF
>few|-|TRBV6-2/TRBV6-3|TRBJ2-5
TGTGCCAGCAGTTACTTCTCAGGGCTGGAGACCCAGTACTTC
CASSYFSGLETQYF
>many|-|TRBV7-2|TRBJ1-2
TGTGCCAGCAGCTACCCGGGACGCGGGCTTTATGGCTACACCTTC
CASSYPGRGLYGYTF
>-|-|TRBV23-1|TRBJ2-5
TGCGCCAGCAGTCAATGTCGACAGTTGCAAGAGACCCAGTACTTC
CASSQCRQLQETQYF
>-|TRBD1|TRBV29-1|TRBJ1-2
TGCAGCGTTGAAAACCTACAGGGGGCGAGAAGCCATGGCTACACCTTC
CSVENLQGARSHGYTF
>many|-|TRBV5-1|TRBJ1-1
TGCGCCAGCAGCTTGGTCCGGGGGGGTGAAGCTTTCTTT
CASSLVRGGEAFF
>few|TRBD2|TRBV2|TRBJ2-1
TGTGCCAGCAGTGAAGTAGGGCTAGCGGAGAATGAGCAGTTCTTC
CASSEVGLAENEQFF
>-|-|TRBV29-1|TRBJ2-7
TGCAGCGCTATGACAGGAAGCTACGAGCAGTACTTC
CSAMTGSYEQYF
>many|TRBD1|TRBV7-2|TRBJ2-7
TGTGCCAGCAGCTTCTCCGGGACAGGCAACTACGAGCAGTACTTC
CASSFSGTGNYEQYF
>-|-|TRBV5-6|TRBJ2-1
TGTGCCAGCAGCTTGGAAATTTCGTCGGGTGAGCAGTTCTTC
CASSLEISSGEQFF
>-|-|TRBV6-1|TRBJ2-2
TGTGCCAGCAGTCCCCTAGCAGGGACCACCGGGGAGCTGTTTTTT
CASSPLAGTTGELFF
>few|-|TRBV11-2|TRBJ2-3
TGTGCCAGCAGCTTAGATCCTTCCGGTGGGGCGGGCCTCACAGATACGCAGTATTTT
CASSLDPSGGAGLTDTQYF
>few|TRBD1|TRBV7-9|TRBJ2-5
TGTGCCAGCAGCCCGCCGACAGGGAGACCCCAAGAGACCCAGTACTTC
CASSPPTGRPQETQYF
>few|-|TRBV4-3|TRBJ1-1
TGCGCCAGCAGCCAAGATTCGGGGAACACTGAAGCTTTCTTT
CASSQDSGNTEAFF
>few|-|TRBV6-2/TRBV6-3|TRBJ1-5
TGTGCCAGCCAGCACCCCGGGGGAAGGGAGCATTTT
CASQHPGGREHF
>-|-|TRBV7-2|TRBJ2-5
TGTGCCAGCAGCCGCGAGGATGGGGCCCAGTACTTC
CASSREDGAQYF
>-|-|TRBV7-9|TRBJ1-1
TGTGCCAGCAGCTCCTATGGGGCACGCACTGAAGCTTTCTTT
CASSSYGARTEAFF
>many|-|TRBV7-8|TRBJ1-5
TGTGCCAGCAGCTTTAATGATCGTCAGCCCCAGCATTTT
CASSFNDRQPQHF
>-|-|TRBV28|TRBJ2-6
TGTGCCAGCACTAACCCTGGGGCAGCCTACTCTGGGGCCAACGTCCTGACTTTC
CASTNPGAAYSGANVLTF
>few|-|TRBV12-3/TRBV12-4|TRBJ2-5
TGTGCCAGCAGTTTTTCCGCACAGGAGACCCAGTACTTC
CASSFSAQETQYF
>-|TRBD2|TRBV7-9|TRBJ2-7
TGTGCCAGCAGCTTGGGGACTAGCGGGACCTACGAGCAGTACTTC
CASSLGTSGTYEQYF
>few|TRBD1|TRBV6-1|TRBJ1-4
TGTGCCAGCAGTCCGACAGGGGGCTTTAGACGGACTAATGAAAAACTGTTTTTT
CASSPTGGFRRTNEKLFF
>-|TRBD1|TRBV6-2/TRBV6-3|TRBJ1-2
TGTGCCAGCAGGAAGGAGAGACAGGGAAGTGGCTACACCTTC
CASRKERQGSGYTF
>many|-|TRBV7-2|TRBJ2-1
TGTGCCAGCAGCTTAAGTGGTGGAATGGCAGGAGAGCAGTTCTTC
CASSLSGGMAGEQFF
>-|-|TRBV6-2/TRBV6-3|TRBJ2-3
TGTGCCAGCAGTTACAATATCCCCGACACAGATACGCAGTATTTT
CASSYNIPDTDTQYF
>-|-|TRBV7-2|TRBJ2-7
TGTGCCAGCAGCTTAGCGCGGGACAGACGCTCCTACGAGCAGTACTTC
CASSLARDRRSYEQYF
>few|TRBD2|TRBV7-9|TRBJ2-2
TGTGCCAGCAGCGTAACTAGCGGGAGGATCGTCGGGGAGCTGTTTTTT
CASSVTSGRIVGELFF
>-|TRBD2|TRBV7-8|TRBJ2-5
TGTGCCAGCAGCCTAGGACTAGCGGGAGGCCATGGGACCCAGTACTTC
CASSLGLAGGHGTQYF
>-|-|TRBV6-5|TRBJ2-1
TGTGCCAGCAGTTACGGGCTAGCCAATGAGCAGTTCTTC
CASSYGLANEQFF
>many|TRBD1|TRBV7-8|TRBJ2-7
TGTGCCAGCAGCTTGGGACAGGGCTCCGCCGAGCAGTACTTC
CASSLGQGSAEQYF
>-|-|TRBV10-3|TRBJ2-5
TGTGCCATCCCCGGGACACATCAAGAGACCCAGTACTTC
CAIPGTHQETQYF
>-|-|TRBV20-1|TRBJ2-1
TGCAGTGCTAGAGTATCAGTTTCCTACAATGAGCAGTTCTTC
CSARVSVSYNEQFF
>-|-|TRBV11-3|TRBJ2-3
TGTGCCAGCAGCTTAGATCCCCCCGATACGCAGTATTTT
CASSLDPPDTQYF
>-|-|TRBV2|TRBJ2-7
TGTGCCAGCATTAATAGAGGGAGCGAGCAGTACTTC
CASINRGSEQYF
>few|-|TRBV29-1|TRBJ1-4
TGCAGCGTTGATGAGAGGGGAGGGGAAAAACTGTTTTTT
CSVDERGGEKLFF
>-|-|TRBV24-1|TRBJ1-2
TGTGCCACCAGTGACCCCGGTTGGTCCGCGTACACCTTC
CATSDPGWSAYTF
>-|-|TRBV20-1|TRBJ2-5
TGCAGTGCTAGGGGGCACAGGGACCCGGCGGAGGAGACCCAGTACTTC
CSARGHRDPAEETQYF
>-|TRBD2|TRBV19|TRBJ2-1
TGTGCCAGTAGTATTCACGGACTAGCGGGAGGCAATGAGCAGTTCTTC
CASSIHGLAGGNEQFF